Sequencing of this T cell receptor beta chain was carried out in a study of T-cell memory formation after mild COVID-19. Study information: There were largely donor-specific TCR clusters.

This clonotype has a count of ten or more. Its antigen is not known. It was 5'RACE with constant-segment primers that produced the TCR alpha and TCR beta cDNA libraries, which carried sample barcodes and UMIs. TCRdb passed the 5' RACE reads through MiXCR, listing each CDR3 protein once. The table lists roughly 130,000 distinct CDR3 sequences, roughly 6% of them singletons. CDR3 length: 16 amino acids. Germline V gene data show CDR1 as MNHEY and CDR2 as SVGAGI. The V gene end was trimmed by 4 bases and the J gene end by 3 bases; junction bases not matched to a gene: 9. Findings and caveats of the study: Clones shrinking from day 15 to 85 showed even CD4/CD8 mixes; later expanders tilted CD4+. Researchers report contracting CD4+ clones mostly in CM and EM, with CD8+ clones in EMRA.

The sequence was obtained from an adult woman who had mild COVID-19 (a few samples of this study predate the infection). Cell type and time point are not known. V and J are TRBV6-5 and TRBJ1-5; 7 nucleotides match TRBD1. The sample taken for sequencing was PBMCs or a T cell subset sorted from them (not recorded which). Here the CDR3 reads CASSSDRVRPNQPQHF. CDR3 nucleotides: TGTGCCAGCAGTTCCGACAGGGTTCGGCCCAATCAGCCCCAGCATTTT.